This T cell receptor beta chain is drawn from a study of vaccination and CD4 T cells after COVID-19. Study background: Six male and four female convalescents took part, two of them Hispanic.

Cultured CD4+ T cell DNA underwent sequencing with the Oncomine TCR Beta short-read assay. From the PCR reads, TCRdb called clonotypes with MiXCR, one entry per CDR3 protein. This sample has more than 11,000 distinct CDR3 sequences, with approximately 48% found just once. Germline CDR1 and CDR2: MNHEY and SVGAGI. The CDR3 extends over 18 amino acids. The V gene end was trimmed by 2 bases and the J gene end by 0 bases; junction bases not matched to a gene: 6. Points on this clonotype: Its antigen is undetermined.

Stated treatment: roughly 11-day PBMC culture with coronavirus spike peptide pools or control peptides (ViraFEST assay). ViraFEST used peptide pools to expand antigen-specific T cells and subsequently sequenced their TCRs. Cells were cultured for about nine days, and then CD4+ T cells were isolated by negative selection. The rearrangement uses TRBV6-5 and TRBJ2-1, with 11 bases aligning to TRBD2. The sequenced sample consisted of CD4+ T cells from blood, cultured in vitro. The TCR was taken from a human donor who had recovered from COVID-19. The CDR3 is CASSYASGRMGSYNEQFF. The CDR3 region has the DNA TGTGCCAGCAGTTACGCTAGCGGGAGGATGGGCTCCTACAATGAGCAGTTCTTC.